The clone carrying this T cell receptor (beta chain) occurred many times. The antigen remains unidentified. Trimming removed 1 base at V and 6 bases at J, with 16 bases between. CDR3 size: 16 residues. Germline values: CDR1 SGHRS, CDR2 YFSETQ. This sample is part of a study of read filtering for tumor transcriptome and immune sequencing. Overall study context: After DNase treatment, RNA was made into whole-transcriptome libraries.

The study, taken as a whole, reports: IR-seq captured clonotypes deeper and more reliably than RNA-seq.

Molecular barcoded adaptors covering alpha/delta and beta/gamma chains were used on around 400 ng RNA. TCRdb called the reads again in MiXCR, with one record for every CDR3 protein. The data contain 50,000 or so distinct CDR3 sequences, around 20% of them singletons. The TCR comes from a donor at least 40 years old with multiple myeloma. The chain links TRBV5-1 to TRBJ2-2; D is undetermined. Sequencing was performed on a population of CD138-negative cells sorted from bone marrow. The DNA of the CDR3 is TGCGCCAGCAGCTTGAGGCAGGACCGGGTTCCCGGGGAGCTGTTTTTT. This sequence encodes CASSLRQDRVPGELFF. Full variable domain (rest looked up from reference TRBV5-1 and TRBJ2-2): KAGVTQTPRYLIKTRGQQVTLSCSPISGHRSVSWYQQTPGQGLQFLFEYFSETQRNKGNFPGRFSGRQFSNSRSEMNVSTLELGDSALYLCASSLRQDRVPGELFFGEGSRLTVL.